This T cell receptor (beta chain) was identified during a study of control samples from healthy donors and cancer patients. V gave up 4 bases and J gave up 5 bases; unmatched junction bases: 6. The CDR3 is 14 residues long. The germline V gene encodes CDR1 MDHEN and CDR2 SYDVKM. Sequenced by immunoSEQ multiplex PCR; TCRdb stores in-frame clones only, minus some. The sample includes 230,000 or so clones, around 94% seen only once; the top ten take roughly 1.6%. This TCR was recovered from a man in his fifties or sixties in good health. The V and J genes are TRBV28 and TRBJ1-1; 8 bases fit TRBD1. Sequencing input: blood. The CDR3 spells CASSSQGAWTEAFF. CDR3 nucleotides: TGTGCCAGCAGTTCCCAGGGGGCCTGGACTGAAGCTTTCTTT.